This T cell receptor beta chain was found in a study of T cells in Graves' hyperthyroidism and ophthalmopathy (dated by TCRdb to between 2019 and 2020). Turning to the overall study: To identify TCR V-J signatures that set the groups apart, the researchers used a discovery cohort of roughly 100 patients, made up of 43 with Graves' ophthalmopathy and 55 to 65 with stable Graves' hyperthyroidism. The approximately 100 discovery patients were divided at random into training and test sets in a 7:3 ratio. In roughly six Graves' hyperthyroidism patients, the study also compared T-cell repertoires from thyroid tissue with T-cell repertoires from blood. Whether ophthalmopathy could be predicted prospectively was tested in an independent validation cohort made up of roughly 19 hyperthyroidism patients plus 17 patients who later progressed to ophthalmopathy. The paper reports TCR Vbeta CDR3 sequencing of 140 or so peripheral blood samples: approximately 41 ophthalmopathy, roughly 80 hyperthyroidism and around 17 progressor patients. After blood sampling, hyperthyroidism patients were treated with methimazole at a starting dose of 30 mg daily, and ophthalmopathy patients were treated with high-dose intravenous methylprednisolone.

Stable Graves' hyperthyroidism was defined as the absence of progression to ophthalmopathy over 18 months of follow-up. Hyperthyroidism patients were newly diagnosed, had a disease duration of under 2 months, and were aged 18 to 65 years. Patients with uncontrolled infections, other autoimmune diseases, pregnancy or lactation were excluded. Diagnoses were based on clinical symptoms, serum thyroxine and TRAb, thyroid ultrasound and orbital computed tomography. Trizol reagent was used to extract total RNA, and RNA quality was then checked on an Agilent 2100 Bioanalyzer. Regarding this clonotype: No cognate antigen has been identified for it. No base-level quality is on record; no much larger clone is a single base apart.

Beyond this particular receptor, the publication reports: Blood samples also contained most of the expanded thyroid clonotypes (frequency above 0.001), which suggests that blood repertoires may reflect thyroid immune responses. In validation, the model predicted progression to ophthalmopathy with 55% to 71% sensitivity and over 72% specificity, a median of 6.5 months before onset. Sample size was not statistically predetermined, and blinding of investigators to group allocation was not performed. Ophthalmopathy was separated from stable hyperthyroidism by a 13 V-J signature model, with around 90% sensitivity and roughly 84% specificity obtained in cross-validation and 80%/75% obtained in testing.

Trimming costs V 1 base and J 7 bases, and their ends lie 8 bases apart. Spanning cysteine to phenylalanine, the CDR3 consists of 14 amino acids. The CDR3 DNA has 42 bases and is translated from base 1. Based on the germline V gene, the CDR1 and CDR2 sequences are SGHVS and FQNEAQ. The TCR beta CDR3 regions were amplified from RNA transcripts. The TCR CDR3 was subjected to a first round of RT-PCR using the HTBI primer set and the Qiagen OneStep RT-PCR kit. The libraries were constructed in a second round of multiplex PCR and then size-selected and purified. Paired-end sequencing of the libraries was performed with 100 bp reads on an Illumina HiSeq2000. Processing in the source paper ran as follows. SOAPnuke was used to process the raw data, removing reads that contained adapters or uncalled bases, had a mean Phred below 15, or lacked an exact match to the constant primer or identifier. High-quality paired reads were merged with COPE v1.2.5, and unique nucleotide sequences were defined as clonotypes. MiTCR v1.1 was used to align the clonotypes against IMGT TRBV, TRBD and TRBJ reference segments. The analysis was restricted to V-J combinations with a frequency above 0.0001, which together covered about 99% of the repertoires. The TCS score was defined as F50 (clonal expansion) divided by E x V (chaos), with BLOSUM62-based TCRdist calculated between CDR3 peptides within each V-J. Welch's t-statistics and random forest reduced approximately 520 V-J features to 13, which were used in a naive Bayes classifier (R e1071). The similarity between thyroid and blood repertoires was quantified using the Morisita-Horn index. TCRdb passed the public sequencing reads through fastp at Q25 and MiXCR, retaining productive beta sequences. Duplicate CDR3 protein sequences are folded into a single record with the most common DNA and genes. TCRdb, not the original authors, processed these V and J calls. Counted in this sample were 80,000 to 100,000 distinct CDR3 sequences; 35% to 45% of them appeared once. The top ten constitute about 9.4% of the sample.

The V gene is TRBV7-8 and the J gene is TRBJ1-6, with the D gene call left open. The TCR sequence derives from a woman aged 25-40 years with Graves' hyperthyroidism. The source material was peripheral blood or thyroid tissue (not recorded which). The nucleotide sequence reads as follows: TGTGCCAGCAGCTTAGAGGGTACCAATTCACCCCTCCACTTT. This gives the protein CASSLEGTNSPLHF.